This TCR beta chain emerged from a study of neurological immune-mediated disorders (dated by TCRdb to the late 2010s). Regarding the study in general: Among the approximately 34 multiple sclerosis patients, relapsing-remitting MS was present in 31 and secondary progressive MS was present in 3. Longitudinal samples, technical triplicates and paired sorted CD4+ and CD8+ T-cell subsets, alongside PBMC samples, were included among the approximately 110 TCR-beta libraries. Peripheral blood TCR-beta repertoires from patients with HTLV-I-associated myelopathy (HAM/TSP), patients with multiple sclerosis, and healthy controls were compared in the study using UMI-based sequencing. The cohort was made up of about 66 subjects, consisting of roughly 15 HAM/TSP patients, about 34 multiple sclerosis patients and around 20 healthy controls.

Overall study results and their limits: Phylogenetic analysis grouped repertoires from 18 of 34 MS patients into a cluster of related CDR3 sequences, suggesting a possible repertoire-level signature. Across subjects, expanded clones never shared an identical CDR3 amino acid sequence, which suggests that the TCR-beta repertoires in every group were private. TCR clonal expansion was highest in HAM/TSP patients and lowest in MS patients, with MS patients falling below even healthy controls. No association of the MS cluster with clinical or MRI features was observed, and the need for larger cohorts was stated by the authors.

Unsorted PBMC libraries were generated from 2 million PBMCs stored in RNAlater at -80 °C until RNA extraction. The multiple sclerosis patients were enrolled in a US clinical protocol that used magnetic resonance imaging to evaluate disease progression. Peripheral blood underwent Ficoll-Hypaque density gradient centrifugation to isolate PBMCs, which were then cryopreserved in liquid nitrogen. cDNA synthesis used template-switch 5'RACE with a primer carrying a 10-nucleotide random unique molecular identifier tagging each TCR transcript. Over 160 million TCR-beta sequences, covering 15-18 subjects, were produced in each sequencing run. The RNeasy kit was used for extraction of total RNA. TCR-beta VDJ regions were amplified with primers for the TCR constant region and the 5'RACE anchor, using the KAPA Real-time Library Amplification kit. A first PCR added sample indexes and Illumina adaptors, and a second PCR then raised library yield. After Ampure bead purification, the roughly 650 bp TCR product was size-selected on a 2% E-gel SizeSelection system. Before pooling, library quality was checked on a Bioanalyzer, concentration was measured with Qubit, and libraries were quantified with the Kapa Library Quantification kit. Libraries were sequenced paired-end 2 x 150 bp on an Illumina HiSeq 2500. To increase sequence diversity, roughly 24-32% phiX was spiked into each library pool. The study's own analysis went as follows. The quality-filtered reads were processed with the UMI-based MiGEC pipeline, whose error correction step removed more than 90% of the raw TCR sequences. IMGT germline references were used for aligning VDJ genes, and each clonotype was defined as a unique CDR3 amino acid sequence together with its V-J genes. Clonal expansion, Shannon diversity and CDR3 relatedness were evaluated with VDJtools (CalcPairwiseDistances, ClusterSamples), while phylogenetic trees were built in CLCbio workbench. Expanded clones were defined as having at least 8 unique UMIs, based on coefficient-of-variation modelling across technical triplicates. TCRdb trimmed public reads at Q25 via fastp, called clones via MiXCR and kept in-frame beta chains. Records with the same CDR3 protein are collapsed into one entry carrying the most frequent genes and DNA. The V and J calls here are based on TCRdb, not the publication. Present in this sample are roughly 100,000 distinct CDR3 sequences, roughly 3.3% of which were seen just once. The ten largest clonotypes hold about 2.9% of the sample.

The CDR3 has 17 amino acids, counting the end cysteine and phenylalanine. Only the CDR3 region is kept as DNA, spanning 51 bases read in frame from base 1. Trimming removed 4 bases from V and 7 bases from J; the gene matches leave 13 bases unexplained. CDR1 and CDR2, looked up from the germline V gene, are SGHRS and YFSETQ. This clonotype came up many times. No cognate antigen has been identified for it. No base quality values were provided; no much bigger clone lies one nucleotide off. The chain links TRBV5-1 with TRBJ1-5, and 11 junctional nucleotides match TRBD1. The specimen sequenced was PBMCs. The TCR originated in a woman aged 45 to 65 with multiple sclerosis. In nucleotide form, the sequence is TGCGCCAGCAGCCCTGGACCGGGACAGGGGGTAGGACAGCCCCAGCATTTT. Its translation is CASSPGPGQGVGQPQHF.